The 23 T cell receptor beta chains listed next were all sequenced from one sample in a study of blood T cell repertoires in COVID-19. Here immunoSEQ multiplex PCR was the method, and the copy in TCRdb shows in-frame clones only, minus some. The profile shows about 120,000 clones, around nine tenths of them singletons. Material: peripheral blood. All receptors derive from a man aged 35 to 55 with acute or convalescent COVID-19.

This chain uses TRBV27 with TRBJ2-3; D uncertain. This CDR3 has 14 amino acids. Trimming took off 3 bases at V and 0 bases at J, with 7 bases between the two ends. Germline lookup yields CDR1 MNHEY and CDR2 SMNVEV (reference sequence). The CDR3 here is CASSFTYSTDTQYF. The CDR3 DNA follows: TGTGCCAGCAGTTTTACCTATAGCACAGATACGCAGTATTTT.

This chain connects TRBV6-2 or TRBV6-3 to TRBJ1-1; 10 bases fit TRBD1. V lost 2 bases to trimming and J lost 4 bases; unmatched junction nucleotides: 4. The germline V gene encodes CDR1 MNHEY and CDR2 SVGEGT. The CDR3 runs 15 residues. The CDR3 loop is CASSYLRTGGTEAFF. The DNA of the CDR3 is TGTGCCAGCAGTTACCTGCGGACAGGGGGCACTGAAGCTTTCTTT.

The genes are TRBV3-1 (or the pseudogene TRBV3-2) and TRBJ2-5; 7 bases agree with TRBD1. The CDR3 runs 15 residues. The germline gives CDR1 LGHDT, CDR2 YNNKEL (reference sequence). V lost 4 bases and J lost 0; bases outside the gene matches: 5. CDR3 loop: CASSPLDRDQETQYF. The DNA of the CDR3 is TGTGCCAGCAGCCCCCTCGACAGGGACCAAGAGACCCAGTACTTC.

The chain uses TRBV4-3 and TRBJ1-1, with 8 bases identical to TRBD1. Trimming at V came to 0 bases and at J to 8 bases, leaving 2 bases not matched to a gene. CDR1 is LGHNA, CDR2 YSLEER, per germline. CDR3 length: 13 residues. This chain's CDR3 is CASSQDRDREAFF. The DNA for the CDR3 is TGCGCCAGCAGCCAAGATCGGGACAGGGAAGCTTTCTTT.

In nucleotides, the CDR3 is TGTGCCAGCAGCGTCAGGCCAGTTAAAGAGACCCAGTACTTC. Its protein product is CASSVRPVKETQYF. The rearrangement uses TRBV9 and TRBJ2-5; no clear D. V gave up 2 bases and J gave up 3 bases, with 11 bases separating them. CDR3 length: 14 residues. The germline V gene has CDR1 SGDLS and CDR2 YYNGEE.

V and J are TRBV19 and TRBJ1-2, with D uncertain. CDR3 size: 12 residues. The V end lost 6 bases, the J end lost 9 bases, and 14 bases lay between the germline ends. CDR1 is LNHDA, CDR2 SQIVND, per germline (reference sequence). CDR3 sequence (DNA): TGTGCCAGTAGGAGACGGACTGATAGCTACACCTTC. Amino acids: CASRRRTDSYTF.

The CDR3 DNA follows: TGTGCCAGCAGCGAGGGGACAGTCTCTGGAAACACCATATATTTT. Protein product: CASSEGTVSGNTIYF. V usage is TRBV9 and J usage is TRBJ1-3; TRBD1 agrees at 7 bases. The CDR3 covers 15 residues. J lost 0 bases, V lost 3 bases, and 3 bases had no gene match. Germline CDR1 SGDLS, CDR2 YYNGEE.

The CDR3 DNA reads as TGTGCCACCAGCATTTTCCGATCAGGGAACACTGAAGCTTTCTTT. Its translation: CATSIFRSGNTEAFF. V and J are TRBV15 and TRBJ1-1; no clear D gene. The CDR3 is 15 residues long. V was cut by 4 bases and J by 1 base, with 13 bases left in between. Germline CDR1 is LNHNV and CDR2 is YYDKDF (reference sequence).

V gene TRBV29-1 combines with J gene TRBJ1-5; D not resolved. The germline CDR1 and CDR2 sequences are SQVTM and ANQGSEA. V lost 6 bases to trimming and J lost 0 bases, with 6 bases between them. There are 12 residues in the CDR3. CDR3 loop: CSVGYSNQPQHF. Written as DNA, the CDR3 is TGCAGCGTCGGGTATAGCAATCAGCCCCAGCATTTT. Looking up the rest from reference TRBV29-1 and TRBJ1-5 gives the full variable domain: SAVISQKPSRDICQRGTSLTIQCQVDSQVTMMFWYRQQPGQSLTLIATANQGSEATYESGFVIDKFPISRPNLTFSTLTVSNMSPEDSSIYLCSVGYSNQPQHFGDGTRLSIL.

The chain carries TRBV6-1 and TRBJ1-4, with 8 positions matching TRBD1. The V gene end was trimmed by 3 bases and the J gene end by 5 bases; junction bases not matched to a gene: 11. This CDR3 is built from 17 residues. Germline V gives CDR1 MNHNS, CDR2 SASEGT. As DNA, the CDR3 is TGTGCCAGCAGTGATGCCTTCGGGCAGGGGGCGAATGAAAAACTGTTTTTT. This sequence encodes CASSDAFGQGANEKLFF.

V usage is TRBV15 and J usage is TRBJ1-4; 9 bases align to TRBD1. Unmatched junction bases numbered 12, after V lost 2 bases and J lost 5 bases. The germline V gene has CDR1 LNHNV and CDR2 YYDKDF (reference sequence). The CDR3 is 18 amino acids. This CDR3 reads CATSRSASGQGRNEKLFF. CDR3 nucleotide sequence: TGTGCCACCAGCAGATCGGCCTCGGGACAGGGAAGAAATGAAAAACTGTTTTTT.

This chain joins TRBV5-1 and TRBJ2-2; a weak D match, TRBD2 (5 bases). CDR3 length: 14 amino acids. Germline CDR1 is SGHRS and CDR2 is YFSETQ. V was shortened by 3 bases and J by 6 bases, with 12 bases between the two germline ends. The CDR3 sequence is CASSSESGAGELFF. DNA of the CDR3: TGCGCCAGCAGCTCGGAGAGCGGTGCCGGGGAGCTGTTTTTT.

The chain has TRBV5-6 and TRBJ1-2, with D perhaps TRBD1 (5 bases). Germline values: CDR1 SGHDT, CDR2 YYEEEE. V was shortened by 4 bases and J by 7 bases, with 26 bases between the two germline ends. This CDR3 is built from 17 residues. The chain's CDR3 is CASSGFGAELGRFGYTF. The CDR3 DNA reads as TGTGCCAGCAGCGGCTTTGGGGCGGAGCTAGGGAGGTTTGGCTACACCTTC.

This clone came up a few times. V and J are TRBV11-3 and TRBJ1-1; possible D gene TRBD1, 6 bases. The V and J ends lost 4 bases and 1 base respectively, with 10 bases between them. This CDR3 spans 14 amino acids. CDR1 and CDR2 from the germline V gene are SGHNT and YENEEA. CDR3 DNA sequence: TGTGCCAGCAGCTCTAGGGGGACGAACACTGAAGCTTTCTTT. It translates to CASSSRGTNTEAFF.

V gene TRBV6-5 combines with J gene TRBJ1-5; no clear D gene. The germline gives CDR1 MNHEY, CDR2 SVGAGI. With 10 bases removed from V and 0 bases from J, the gap between germline ends came to 16 bases. The CDR3 length is 15 residues. CDR3 in DNA: TGTGCCACCTCCGGGAGTCCTTATAGCAATCAGCCCCAGCATTTT. Its protein is CATSGSPYSNQPQHF.

CDR3 protein: CASSSAGGPRNTGELFF. The CDR3 DNA reads as TGTGCCAGTAGTAGCGCGGGAGGGCCTAGGAACACCGGGGAGCTGTTTTTT. The chain combines TRBV19 with TRBJ2-2; 9 nucleotides agree with TRBD2. The germline gives CDR1 LNHDA, CDR2 SQIVND (reference sequence). J gave up 1 base and V 4 bases, and 7 bases lay outside the gene matches. The CDR3 totals 17 residues.

This chain's CDR3 is CAWSVQQGYSPLHF. CDR3 nucleotides: TGTGCCTGGAGTGTACAGCAGGGTTATTCACCCCTCCACTTT. The J gene is TRBJ1-6, the V gene TRBV30; perhaps TRBD1 as D (5 bases). Deletions cut 0 bases from V and 8 bases from J, with 11 bases between. The CDR3 is 14 amino acids. Germline V gives CDR1 GTSNPN, CDR2 SVGIG (reference sequence).

This chain joins TRBV5-5 and TRBJ1-5, with 9 bases lining up with TRBD1. The CDR3 runs 17 residues. Germline CDR1 is SGHKS and CDR2 is YYEKEE (reference sequence). J gave up 4 bases and V 1 base, and 9 bases lay outside the gene matches. CDR3 in amino acids: CASSLHPGQGGNQPQHF. The CDR3 nucleotides read TGTGCCAGCAGCTTGCATCCGGGACAGGGAGGTAATCAGCCCCAGCATTTT.

The chain employs TRBV11-3 and TRBJ2-5; 8 positions match TRBD2. This CDR3 is 17 amino acids long. The germline CDR1 and CDR2 sequences are SGHNT and YENEEA. V lost 1 base, J lost 4 bases, and 11 bases stayed unmatched. The chain's CDR3 is CASSLASGRGVGETQYF. CDR3 DNA: TGTGCCAGCAGCTTAGCAAGCGGGAGAGGCGTAGGAGAGACCCAGTACTTC.

The rearrangement links TRBV6-5 to TRBJ1-1, with D maybe TRBD1 (5 bases). The V and J ends lost 0 bases and 4 bases respectively, with 9 bases between them. The CDR3 totals 14 residues. Germline V gives CDR1 MNHEY, CDR2 SVGAGI. The CDR3 bases are TGTGCCAGCAGTTACTCGGAGGGGAGCACTGAAGCTTTCTTT. This gives the protein CASSYSEGSTEAFF.

The chain couples TRBV5-1 to TRBJ1-1; TRBD1 agrees at 11 bases. This CDR3 has 16 residues. CDR1 is SGHRS, CDR2 YFSETQ, per germline. With 5 bases clipped from V and 4 bases from J, the junction kept 10 bases outside the gene matches. The DNA for the CDR3 is TGCGCCAGCAGTTCCGGACAGGGGGCTACGAGCACTGAAGCTTTCTTT. It translates to CASSSGQGATSTEAFF.

The chain has TRBV30 and TRBJ1-1; 8 bases line up with TRBD1. After removal of 0 bases from V and 8 bases from J, the junction contained 5 bases not matched to a gene. Per germline, CDR1 GTSNPN and CDR2 SVGIG (reference sequence). This CDR3 is built from 13 residues. The CDR3 coding sequence is TGTGCCTGGAGTGTACGCCGGACAGGGGAAGCTTTCTTT. Its translation: CAWSVRRTGEAFF.

A single count supports this clone. The gene calls are TRBV6-2 or TRBV6-3 and TRBJ1-5; D gene unclear. The V and J ends lost 2 bases and 0 bases respectively, with 8 bases between them. Germline CDR1 and CDR2: MNHEY and SVGEGT. The CDR3 length is 15 residues. Here the CDR3 DNA reads TGTGCCAGCAGTTACCACTCTGTTAGCAATCAGCCCCAGCATTTT. Its translation is CASSYHSVSNQPQHF.